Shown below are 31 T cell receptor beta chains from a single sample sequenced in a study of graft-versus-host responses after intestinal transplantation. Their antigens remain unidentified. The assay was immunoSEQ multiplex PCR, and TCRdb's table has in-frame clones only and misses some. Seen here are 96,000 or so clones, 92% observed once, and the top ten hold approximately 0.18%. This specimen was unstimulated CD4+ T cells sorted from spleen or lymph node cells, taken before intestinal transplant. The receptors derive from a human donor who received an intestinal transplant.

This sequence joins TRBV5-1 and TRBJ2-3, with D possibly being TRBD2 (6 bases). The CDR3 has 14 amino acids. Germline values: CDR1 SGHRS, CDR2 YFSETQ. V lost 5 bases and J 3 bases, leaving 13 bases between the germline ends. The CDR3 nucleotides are TGCGCCAGCAGTCGGGACTCCCCGACAGATACGCAGTATTTT. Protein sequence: CASSRDSPTDTQYF. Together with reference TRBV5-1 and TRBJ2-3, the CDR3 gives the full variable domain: KAGVTQTPRYLIKTRGQQVTLSCSPISGHRSVSWYQQTPGQGLQFLFEYFSETQRNKGNFPGRFSGRQFSNSRSEMNVSTLELGDSALYLCASSRDSPTDTQYFGPGTRLTVL.

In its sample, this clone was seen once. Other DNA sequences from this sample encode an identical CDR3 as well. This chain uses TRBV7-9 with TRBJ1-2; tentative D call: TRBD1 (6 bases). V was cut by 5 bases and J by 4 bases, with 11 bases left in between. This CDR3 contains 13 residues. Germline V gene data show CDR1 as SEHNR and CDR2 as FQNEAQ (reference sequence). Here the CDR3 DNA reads TGTGCCAGCAGCCGCACAGGGATCTATGGCTACACCTTC. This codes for CASSRTGIYGYTF.

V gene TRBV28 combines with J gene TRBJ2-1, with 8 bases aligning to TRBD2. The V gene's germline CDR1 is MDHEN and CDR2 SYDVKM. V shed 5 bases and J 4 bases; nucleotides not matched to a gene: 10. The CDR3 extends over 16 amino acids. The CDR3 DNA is TGTGCCAGCAGTAAAAGCATAGCGGGGATTTACAATGAGCAGTTCTTC. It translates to CASSKSIAGIYNEQFF.

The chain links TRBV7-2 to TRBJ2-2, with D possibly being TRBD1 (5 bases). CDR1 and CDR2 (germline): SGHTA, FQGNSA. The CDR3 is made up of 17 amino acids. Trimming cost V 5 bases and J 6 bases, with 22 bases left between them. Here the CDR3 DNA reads TGTGCCAGCAGCCACCCCCGTCGGCAGGGCCTCGCCGGGGAGCTGTTTTTT. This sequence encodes CASSHPRRQGLAGELFF.

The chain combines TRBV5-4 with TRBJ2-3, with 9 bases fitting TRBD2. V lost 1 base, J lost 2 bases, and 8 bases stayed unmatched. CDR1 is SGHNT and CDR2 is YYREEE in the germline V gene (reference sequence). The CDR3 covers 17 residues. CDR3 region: CASSLWPAGGPTDTQYF. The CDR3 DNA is TGTGCCAGCAGCTTGTGGCCGGCGGGAGGGCCCACAGATACGCAGTATTTT.

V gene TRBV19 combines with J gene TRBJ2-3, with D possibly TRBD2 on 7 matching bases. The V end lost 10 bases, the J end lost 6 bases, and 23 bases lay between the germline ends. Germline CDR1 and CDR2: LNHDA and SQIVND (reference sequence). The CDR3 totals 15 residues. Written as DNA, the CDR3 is TGTGCCACCAAGGAGGGGGGGGCGTCTCGGGATACGCAGTATTTT. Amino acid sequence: CATKEGGASRDTQYF.

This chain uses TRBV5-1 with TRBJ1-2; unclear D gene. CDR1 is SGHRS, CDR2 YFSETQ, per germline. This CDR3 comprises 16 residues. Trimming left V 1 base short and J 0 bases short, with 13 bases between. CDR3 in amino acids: CASSLRSGRANYGYTF. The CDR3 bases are TGCGCCAGCAGCTTGCGGTCCGGGAGAGCTAACTATGGCTACACCTTC.

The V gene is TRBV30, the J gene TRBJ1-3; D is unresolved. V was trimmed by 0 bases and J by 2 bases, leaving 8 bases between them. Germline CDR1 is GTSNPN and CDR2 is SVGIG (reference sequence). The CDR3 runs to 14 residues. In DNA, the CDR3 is TGTGCCTGGAGTGTATGGGCTACTGGAAACACCATATATTTT. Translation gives CAWSVWATGNTIYF.

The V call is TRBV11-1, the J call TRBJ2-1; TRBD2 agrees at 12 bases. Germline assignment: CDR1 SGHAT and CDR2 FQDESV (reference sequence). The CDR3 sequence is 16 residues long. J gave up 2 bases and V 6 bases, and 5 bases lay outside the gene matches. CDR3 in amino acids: CASRPSGGAPYNEQFF. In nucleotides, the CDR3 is TGTGCCAGCAGACCTAGCGGGGGGGCCCCCTACAATGAGCAGTTCTTC. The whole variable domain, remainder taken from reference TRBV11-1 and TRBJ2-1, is EAEVAQSPRYKITEKSQAVAFWCDPISGHATLYWYRQILGQGPELLVQFQDESVVDDSQLPKDRFSAERLKGVDSTLKIQPAELGDSAMYLCASRPSGGAPYNEQFFGPGTRLTVL.

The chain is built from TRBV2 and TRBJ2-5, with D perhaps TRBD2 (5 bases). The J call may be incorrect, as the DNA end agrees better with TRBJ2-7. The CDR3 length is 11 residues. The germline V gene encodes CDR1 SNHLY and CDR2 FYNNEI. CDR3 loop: CASGSAYEQYF. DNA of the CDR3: TGTGCCAGCGGTAGCGCCTACGAGCAGTACTTC.

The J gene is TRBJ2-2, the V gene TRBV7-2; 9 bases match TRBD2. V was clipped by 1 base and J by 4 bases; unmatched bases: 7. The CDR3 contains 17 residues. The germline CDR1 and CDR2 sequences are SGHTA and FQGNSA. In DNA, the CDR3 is TGTGCCAGCAGCTTAGTATCTCGGCGGGGGGGCACCGGGGAGCTGTTTTTT. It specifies CASSLVSRRGGTGELFF. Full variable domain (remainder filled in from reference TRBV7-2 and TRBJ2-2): GAGVSQSPSNKVTEKGKDVELRCDPISGHTALYWYRQSLGQGLEFLIYFQGNSAPDKSGLPSDRFSAERTGGSVSTLTIQRTQQEDSAVYLCASSLVSRRGGTGELFFGEGSRLTVL.

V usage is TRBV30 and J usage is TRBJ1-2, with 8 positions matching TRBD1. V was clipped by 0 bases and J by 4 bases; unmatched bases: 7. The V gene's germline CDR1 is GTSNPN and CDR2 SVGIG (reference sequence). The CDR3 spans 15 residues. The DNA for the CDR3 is TGTGCCTGGAGTGTCACAGGGGGTTCCCCCTATGGCTACACCTTC. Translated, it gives CAWSVTGGSPYGYTF.

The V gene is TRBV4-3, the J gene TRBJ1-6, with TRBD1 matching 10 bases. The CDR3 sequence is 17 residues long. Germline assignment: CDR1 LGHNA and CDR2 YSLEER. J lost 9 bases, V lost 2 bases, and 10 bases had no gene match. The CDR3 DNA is TGCGCCAGCAGCCAAAGTGGGACAGGGGCGCTGGGTTCACCCCTCCACTTT. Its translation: CASSQSGTGALGSPLHF.

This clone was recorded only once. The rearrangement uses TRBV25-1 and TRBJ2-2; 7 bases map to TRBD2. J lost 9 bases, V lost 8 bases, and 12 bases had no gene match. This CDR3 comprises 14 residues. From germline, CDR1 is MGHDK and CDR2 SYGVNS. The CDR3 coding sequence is TGTGCCAGCGCCATGGCCGGGGGGAACCGGGAGCTGTTTTTT. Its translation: CASAMAGGNRELFF.

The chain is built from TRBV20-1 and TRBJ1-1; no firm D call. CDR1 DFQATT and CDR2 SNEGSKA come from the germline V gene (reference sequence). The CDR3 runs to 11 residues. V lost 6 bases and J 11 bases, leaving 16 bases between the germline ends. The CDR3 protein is CSARAPSGAFF. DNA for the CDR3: TGCAGTGCCCGGGCCCCCTCGGGGGCTTTCTTT.

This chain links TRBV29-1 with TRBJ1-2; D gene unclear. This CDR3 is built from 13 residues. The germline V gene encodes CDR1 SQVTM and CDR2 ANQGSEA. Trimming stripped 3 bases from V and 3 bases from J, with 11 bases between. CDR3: CSVDQSPDYGYTF. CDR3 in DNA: TGCAGCGTTGACCAATCCCCGGACTATGGCTACACCTTC.

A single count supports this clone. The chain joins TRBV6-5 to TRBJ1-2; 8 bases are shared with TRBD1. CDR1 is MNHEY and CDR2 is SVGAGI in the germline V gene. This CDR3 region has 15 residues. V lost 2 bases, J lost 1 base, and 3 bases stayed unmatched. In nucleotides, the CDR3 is TGTGCCAGCAGTTACCTAGACAGGGGTAACTATGGCTACACCTTC. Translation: CASSYLDRGNYGYTF.

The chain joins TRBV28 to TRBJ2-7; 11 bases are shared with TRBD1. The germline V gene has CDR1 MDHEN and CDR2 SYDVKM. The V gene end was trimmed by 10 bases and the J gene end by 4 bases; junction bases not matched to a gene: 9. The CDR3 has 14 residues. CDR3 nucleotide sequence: TGTGCCATCCTCGCCGGGACAGGGGGGTACGAGCAGTACTTC. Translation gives CAILAGTGGYEQYF. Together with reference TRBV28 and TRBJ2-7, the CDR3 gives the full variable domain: DVKVTQSSRYLVKRTGEKVFLECVQDMDHENMFWYRQDPGLGLRLIYFSYDVKMKEKGDIPEGYSVSREKKERFSLILESASTNQTSMYLCAILAGTGGYEQYFGPGTRLTVT.

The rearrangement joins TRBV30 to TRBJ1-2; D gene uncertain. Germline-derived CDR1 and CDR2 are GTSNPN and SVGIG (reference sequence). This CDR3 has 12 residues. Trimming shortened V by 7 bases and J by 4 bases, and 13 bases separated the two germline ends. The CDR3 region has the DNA TGTGCCTCATTGATAAACGGCTATGGCTACACCTTC. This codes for CASLINGYGYTF.

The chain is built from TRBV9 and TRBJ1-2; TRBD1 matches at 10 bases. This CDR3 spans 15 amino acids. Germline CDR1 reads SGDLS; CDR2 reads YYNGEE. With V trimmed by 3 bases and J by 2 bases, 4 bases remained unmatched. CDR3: CASSGQGAGNYGYTF. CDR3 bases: TGTGCCAGCAGCGGACAGGGGGCGGGAAACTATGGCTACACCTTC.

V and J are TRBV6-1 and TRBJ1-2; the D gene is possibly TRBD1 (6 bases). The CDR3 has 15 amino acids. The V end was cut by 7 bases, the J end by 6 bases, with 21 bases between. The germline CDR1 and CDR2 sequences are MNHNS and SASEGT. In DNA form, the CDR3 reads TGTGCCAGCACCCCCCCAGGACAGTTGTTTCATGGCTACACCTTC. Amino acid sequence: CASTPPGQLFHGYTF.

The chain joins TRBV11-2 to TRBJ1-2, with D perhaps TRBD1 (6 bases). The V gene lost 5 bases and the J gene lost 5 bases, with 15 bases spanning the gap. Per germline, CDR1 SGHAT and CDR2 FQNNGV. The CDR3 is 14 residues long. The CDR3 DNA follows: TGTGCCAGCAGCCCCACAGGGTTGGGGTATGGCTACACCTTC. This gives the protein CASSPTGLGYGYTF.

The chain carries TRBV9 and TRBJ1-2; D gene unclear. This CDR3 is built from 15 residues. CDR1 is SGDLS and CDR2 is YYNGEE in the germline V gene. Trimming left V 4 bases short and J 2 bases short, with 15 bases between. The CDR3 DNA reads TGTGCCAGCAGCTCCCAAAACGGGATAAACTATGGCTACACCTTC. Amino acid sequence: CASSSQNGINYGYTF.

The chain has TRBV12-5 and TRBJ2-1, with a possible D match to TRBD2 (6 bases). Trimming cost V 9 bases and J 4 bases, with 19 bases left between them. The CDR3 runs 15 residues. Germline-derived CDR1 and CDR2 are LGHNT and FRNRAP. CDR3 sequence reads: CASAPRPGEYNEQFF. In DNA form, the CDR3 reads TGTGCTAGCGCACCTCGTCCGGGAGAATACAATGAGCAGTTCTTC.

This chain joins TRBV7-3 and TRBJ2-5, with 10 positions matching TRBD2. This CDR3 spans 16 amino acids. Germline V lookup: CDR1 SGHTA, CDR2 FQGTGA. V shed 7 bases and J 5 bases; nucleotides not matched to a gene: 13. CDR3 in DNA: TGTGCCAGCACCAGAAAAACTAGCGGGGTTTGGGAGACCCAGTACTTC. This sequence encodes CASTRKTSGVWETQYF. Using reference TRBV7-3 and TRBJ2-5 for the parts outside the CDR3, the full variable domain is GAGVSQTPSNKVTEKGKYVELRCDPISGHTALYWYRQSLGQGPEFLIYFQGTGAADDSGLPNDRFFAVRPEGSVSTLKIQRTERGDSAVYLCASTRKTSGVWETQYFGPGTRLLVL.

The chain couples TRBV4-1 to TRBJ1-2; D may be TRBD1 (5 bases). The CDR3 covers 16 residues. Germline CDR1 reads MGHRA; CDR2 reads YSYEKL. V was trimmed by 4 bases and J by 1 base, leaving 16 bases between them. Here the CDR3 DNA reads TGCGCCAGCAGCCTTCAAAAGGACATTATTAACTATGGCTACACCTTC. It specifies CASSLQKDIINYGYTF.

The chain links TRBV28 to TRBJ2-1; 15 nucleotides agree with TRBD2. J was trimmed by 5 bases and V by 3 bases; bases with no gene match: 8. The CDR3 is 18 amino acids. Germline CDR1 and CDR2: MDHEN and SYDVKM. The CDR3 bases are TGTGCCAGCAGTTTTCCTTGGCGGACTAGCGGGAGGGACAATGAGCAGTTCTTC. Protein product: CASSFPWRTSGRDNEQFF.

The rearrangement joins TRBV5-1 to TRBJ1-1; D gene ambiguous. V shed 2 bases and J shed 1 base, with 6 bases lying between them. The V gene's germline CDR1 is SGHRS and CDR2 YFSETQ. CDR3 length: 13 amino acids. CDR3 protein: CASSFQQNTEAFF. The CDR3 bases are TGCGCCAGCAGCTTCCAACAGAACACTGAAGCTTTCTTT.

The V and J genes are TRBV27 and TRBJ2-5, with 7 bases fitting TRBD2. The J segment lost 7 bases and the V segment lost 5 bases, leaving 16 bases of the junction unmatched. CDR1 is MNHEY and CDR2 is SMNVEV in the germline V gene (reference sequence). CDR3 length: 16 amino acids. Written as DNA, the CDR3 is TGTGCCAGCAGTCCAAAAGGGGACTACTCGCGGGGGACCCAGTACTTC. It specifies CASSPKGDYSRGTQYF.

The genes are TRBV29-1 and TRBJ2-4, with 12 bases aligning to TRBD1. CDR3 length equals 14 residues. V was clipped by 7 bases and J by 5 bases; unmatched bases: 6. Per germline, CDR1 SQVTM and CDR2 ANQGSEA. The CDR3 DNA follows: TGCAGCGCCCGGGACAGGGGGCTTGAAAACATTCAGTACTTC. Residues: CSARDRGLENIQYF.

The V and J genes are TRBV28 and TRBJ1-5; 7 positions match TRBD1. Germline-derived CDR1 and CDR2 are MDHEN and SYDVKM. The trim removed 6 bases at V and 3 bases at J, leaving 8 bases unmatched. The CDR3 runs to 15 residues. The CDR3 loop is CASRRGGQNNQPQHF. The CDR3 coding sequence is TGTGCCAGCAGGCGAGGGGGACAGAACAATCAGCCCCAGCATTTT.